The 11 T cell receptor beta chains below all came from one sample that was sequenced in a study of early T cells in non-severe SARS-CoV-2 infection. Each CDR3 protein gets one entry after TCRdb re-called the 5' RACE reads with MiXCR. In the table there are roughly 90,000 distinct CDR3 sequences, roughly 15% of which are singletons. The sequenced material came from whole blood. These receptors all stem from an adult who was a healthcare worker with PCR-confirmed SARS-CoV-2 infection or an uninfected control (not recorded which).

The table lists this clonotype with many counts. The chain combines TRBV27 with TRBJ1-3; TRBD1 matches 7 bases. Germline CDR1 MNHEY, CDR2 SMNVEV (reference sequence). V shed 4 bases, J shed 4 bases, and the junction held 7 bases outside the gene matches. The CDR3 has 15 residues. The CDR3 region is CASSSKGAGGNTIYF. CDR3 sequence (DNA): TGTGCCAGCAGTTCGAAGGGGGCGGGAGGAAACACCATATATTTT.

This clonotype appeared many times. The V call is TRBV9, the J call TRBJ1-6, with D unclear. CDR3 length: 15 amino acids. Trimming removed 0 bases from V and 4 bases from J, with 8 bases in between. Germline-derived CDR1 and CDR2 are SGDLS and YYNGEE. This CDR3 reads CASSVDEGYNSPLHF. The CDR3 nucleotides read TGTGCCAGCAGCGTAGACGAGGGATATAATTCACCCCTCCACTTT.

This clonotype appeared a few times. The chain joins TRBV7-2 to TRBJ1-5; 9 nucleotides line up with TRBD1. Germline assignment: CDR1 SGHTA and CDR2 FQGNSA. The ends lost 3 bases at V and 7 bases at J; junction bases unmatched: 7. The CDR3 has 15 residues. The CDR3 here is CASSFRTGVGQPQHF. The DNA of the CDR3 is TGTGCCAGCAGCTTCAGGACAGGGGTCGGACAGCCCCAGCATTTT. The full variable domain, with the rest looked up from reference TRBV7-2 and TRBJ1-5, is GAGVSQSPSNKVTEKGKDVELRCDPISGHTALYWYRQSLGQGLEFLIYFQGNSAPDKSGLPSDRFSAERTGGSVSTLTIQRTQQEDSAVYLCASSFRTGVGQPQHFGDGTRLSIL.

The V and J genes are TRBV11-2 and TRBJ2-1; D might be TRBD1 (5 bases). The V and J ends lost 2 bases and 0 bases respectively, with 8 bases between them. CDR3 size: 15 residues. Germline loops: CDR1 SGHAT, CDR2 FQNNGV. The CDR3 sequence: CASSLKGFSYNEQFF. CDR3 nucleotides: TGTGCCAGCAGCTTAAAGGGGTTCTCCTACAATGAGCAGTTCTTC.

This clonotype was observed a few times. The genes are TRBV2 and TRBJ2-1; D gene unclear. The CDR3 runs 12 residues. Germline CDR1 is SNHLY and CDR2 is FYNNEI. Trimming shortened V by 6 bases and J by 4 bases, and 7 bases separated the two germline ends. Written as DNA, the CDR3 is TGTGCCAGCAGGGAATGGTACAATGAGCAGTTCTTC. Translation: CASREWYNEQFF.

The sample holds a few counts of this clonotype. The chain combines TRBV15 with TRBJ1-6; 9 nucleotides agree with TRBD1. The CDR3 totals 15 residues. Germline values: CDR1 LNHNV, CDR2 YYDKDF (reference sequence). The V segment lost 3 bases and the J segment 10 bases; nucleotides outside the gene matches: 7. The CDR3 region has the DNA TGTGCCACCAGCAGGGGGGACAGGGAAGACTCACCCCTCCACTTT. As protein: CATSRGDREDSPLHF.

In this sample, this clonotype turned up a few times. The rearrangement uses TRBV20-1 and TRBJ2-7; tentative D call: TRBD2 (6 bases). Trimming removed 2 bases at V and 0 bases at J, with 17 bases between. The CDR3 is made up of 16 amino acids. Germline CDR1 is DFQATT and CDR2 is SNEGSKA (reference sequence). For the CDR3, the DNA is TGCAGTGCTAGACCATTTGTCCGGGGGAGCTCCTACGAGCAGTACTTC. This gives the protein CSARPFVRGSSYEQYF.

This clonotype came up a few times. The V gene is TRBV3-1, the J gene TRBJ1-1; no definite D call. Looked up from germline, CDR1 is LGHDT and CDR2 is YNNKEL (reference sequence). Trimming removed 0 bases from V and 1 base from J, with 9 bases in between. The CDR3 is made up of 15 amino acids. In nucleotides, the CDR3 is TGTGCCAGCAGCCAAGATACAGAGGGGAACACTGAAGCTTTCTTT. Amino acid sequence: CASSQDTEGNTEAFF.

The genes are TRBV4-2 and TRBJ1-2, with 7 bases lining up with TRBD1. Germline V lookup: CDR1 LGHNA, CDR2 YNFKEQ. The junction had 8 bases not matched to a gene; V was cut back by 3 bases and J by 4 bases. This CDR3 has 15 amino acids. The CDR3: CASSHVSGQSYGYTF. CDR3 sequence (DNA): TGTGCCAGCAGCCATGTTTCGGGACAGTCCTATGGCTACACCTTC.

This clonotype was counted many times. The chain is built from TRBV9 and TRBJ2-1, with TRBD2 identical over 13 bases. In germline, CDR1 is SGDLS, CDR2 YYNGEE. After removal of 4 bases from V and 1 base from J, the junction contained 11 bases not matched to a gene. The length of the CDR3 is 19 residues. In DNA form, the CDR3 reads TGTGCCAGCAGCCCCCAGACTAGCGGGGGGATCCATTCCTACAATGAGCAGTTCTTC. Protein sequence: CASSPQTSGGIHSYNEQFF.

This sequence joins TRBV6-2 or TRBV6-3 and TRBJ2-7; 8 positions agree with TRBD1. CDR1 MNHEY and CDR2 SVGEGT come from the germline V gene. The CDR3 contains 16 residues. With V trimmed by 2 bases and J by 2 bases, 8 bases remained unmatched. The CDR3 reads CASSYPSGTGPYEQYF. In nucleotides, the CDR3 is TGTGCCAGCAGTTACCCATCCGGGACAGGCCCCTACGAGCAGTACTTC.